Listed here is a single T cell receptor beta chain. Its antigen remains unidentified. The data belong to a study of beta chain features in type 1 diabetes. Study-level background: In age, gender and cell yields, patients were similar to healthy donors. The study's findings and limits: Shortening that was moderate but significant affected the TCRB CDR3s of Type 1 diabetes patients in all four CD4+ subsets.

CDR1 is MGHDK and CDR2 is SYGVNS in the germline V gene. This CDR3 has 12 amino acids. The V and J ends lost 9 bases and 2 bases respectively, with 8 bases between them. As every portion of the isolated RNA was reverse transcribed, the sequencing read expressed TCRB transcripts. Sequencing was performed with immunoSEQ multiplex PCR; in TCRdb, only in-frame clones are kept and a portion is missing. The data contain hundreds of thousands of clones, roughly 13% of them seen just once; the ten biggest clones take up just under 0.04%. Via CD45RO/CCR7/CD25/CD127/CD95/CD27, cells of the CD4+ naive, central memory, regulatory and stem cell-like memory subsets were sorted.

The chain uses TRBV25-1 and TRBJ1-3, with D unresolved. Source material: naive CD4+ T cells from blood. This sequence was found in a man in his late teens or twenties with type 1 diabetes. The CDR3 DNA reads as TGTGCCAGTCAGGAGGCTGGAAACACCATATATTTT. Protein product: CASQEAGNTIYF.